This T cell receptor (beta chain) was obtained from a study of early stage breast cancer tumors (dated by TCRdb to 2016 to 2017). Concerning the study at large: Of the roughly 15 invasive breast tumors, eleven to twelve were found to be estrogen receptor-positive, progesterone receptor-positive and HER2-negative. Of the approximately twelve ER+/PR+/HER2- tumors, eight were classified as invasive ductal carcinomas and four as invasive lobular carcinomas. On average, each sample had about 9.7-fold read coverage. Across all samples, a few million templates representing about 1,100,000 unique clonotypes were detected. The paper as a whole reports these results and caveats: Greater similarity was observed between blood and normal breast repertoires than between blood and tumor repertoires, and tumor was distinguished from normal in about 90% of the 16 patients when each tissue was compared with blood. Analysis by tumor subtype was prevented by the small cohort size. Chain pairing and functional markers such as CD4, CD8 and FOXP3 were missed by bulk genomic DNA sequencing of unsorted cells. Tumors showed about 2.5-fold higher T cell density and higher clonality than adjacent normal breast tissue. Enriched TCRB sequences shared across patients were mostly commonly generated sequences, unlikely to play an important role in the tumor microenvironment.

Dicing about 20-50 mg of tumor tissue typically produced more than 2.5 ug of DNA. The study profiled bulk TCR beta-chain repertoires in matched peripheral blood, tumor and adjacent normal breast tissue taken from approximately 15 patients with early-stage breast cancer. Following resection, visually identified tumor tissue was excised and transferred into prechilled RNAlater. Tumor tissue (about 18-50 mg) was diced and then homogenized with a TissueLyser II in RLTplus buffer containing beta-mercaptoethanol and antifoaming agent. Genomic DNA was extracted with the Qiagen AllPrep DNA/RNA Mini kit. Spanning cysteine to phenylalanine, the CDR3 consists of 13 amino acids. Of all the DNA, just the CDR3 is kept, 39 bases in frame from base 1. Unmatched junction bases come to 1, with V trimmed by 5 bases and J by 1 base. CDR1 and CDR2, per the germline V gene (reference sequence), are MNHNY and SVGAGI. Two independent genomic DNA replicates were amplified for each sample, with approximately 0.5 ug used for blood and approximately 1.5 ug for tumor or normal breast. TCRB sequencing of genomic DNA was carried out with the ImmunoSeq Intro kit according to the manufacturer's instructions. Multiplex PCR ran approximately 29 cycles with proprietary primers and spike-in control sequences for absolute quantification. An 87-bp fragment spanning the CDR3 and flanking V and J genes was sequenced with single-end 150-bp reads. Each lane of an Illumina MiSeq running version 3.0 chemistry carried seven multiplexed samples, with two replicates apiece. Turning to the authors' computational methods: The vendor's proprietary pipeline handled the raw data processing, merging both replicates into a single result for each sample. A clonotype was defined as productive rearrangements that share the same V-gene family, CDR3 amino acid sequence and J-gene segment. Clonality was computed as 1 minus the normalized Shannon entropy (Pielou evenness) of TCRB abundances. To estimate T cell density, the total number of templates was divided by the number of input cells, which was inferred from the amount of DNA input. Total repertoire diversity and clonality were estimated with Recon using default parameters. Tumor-enriched clonotypes were defined as having over 0.1% abundance in tumor and at least 32-fold higher abundance than in normal breast. What TCRdb holds here is the immuneACCESS table cut down to in-frame rearrangements. Part of the clones is not present; checked against another copy, under half of the missing clones reflect an unresolved V gene, and the others are unexplained. From that table come the V and J calls and clone size; the DNA was used to work out D and trimming. In all, the sample holds 25,000 to 35,000 clones, and roughly three fifths of those were seen once. The ten most abundant clones make up around 9.1% of the sample.

Concerning this clone: No cognate antigen has been identified for it. No quality values exist for individual bases; no much larger clone is one base distant.

The source of this sequence is a person aged 45 to 59 with breast cancer. This receptor chain uses TRBV6-6 and TRBJ1-1; TRBD1 fits 7 bases in the junction. Sequencing was done on a sample of breast tumor tissue. The CDR3 protein sequence reads: CASSDRENTEAFF. At the DNA level, the sequence is TGTGCCAGCAGTGACAGGGAGAACACTGAAGCTTTCTTT.